The 12 T cell receptor beta chains reported below all come from one sample, sequenced in a study of shared clonotypes between healthy human individuals (dated by TCRdb to 2018 to 2020). The library was produced with the immunoSEQ multiplex PCR assay. Sourced from immuneACCESS, this table was stored by TCRdb with only in-frame sequences that have V and J called. A share of the clones is absent; for the studies checked, an unresolved V gene accounts for under half, and the remainder has no known explanation. This sample holds a few million clones; around 95% were observed only once. The ten biggest clones cover 0.1% to 0.15% of the sample. The source material was naive CD4+ T cells sorted from blood. Explained via the paper, the cell subset or site label denotes: CD45RA+ positively selected. The source is a man younger than 35 in good health.

The count of this clone is one. This chain connects TRBV7-3 to TRBJ2-5; TRBD2 agrees at 7 bases. The CDR3 contains 12 residues. Germline V gene lookup returns CDR1 SGHTA and CDR2 FQGTGA. V was pared by 4 bases and J by 5 bases, with 1 base of the junction left unmatched. CDR3 protein: CASSWGGETQYF. The CDR3 DNA reads as TGTGCCAGCAGCTGGGGAGGGGAGACCCAGTACTTC.

The CDR3 reads CASRPGQDLYGYTF. In DNA, the CDR3 is TGTGCCAGCCGGCCGGGACAGGACCTCTATGGCTACACCTTC. J is TRBJ1-2 and V is TRBV6-5; 8 nucleotides match TRBD1. V lost 8 bases to trimming and J lost 4 bases; unmatched junction nucleotides: 9. Germline V lookup: CDR1 MNHEY, CDR2 SVGAGI. CDR3 length: 14 residues.

V is TRBV11-2 and J is TRBJ2-3; D could derive from TRBD1 or TRBD2 (7 bases each). Germline V gene lookup returns CDR1 SGHAT and CDR2 FQNNGV. V shed 3 bases and J shed 3 bases, with 10 bases lying between them. This CDR3 has 14 residues. The CDR3 here is CASSFQGGTDTQYF. CDR3 coding DNA: TGTGCCAGCAGCTTCCAGGGGGGGACAGATACGCAGTATTTT. Combining the CDR3 with reference TRBV11-2 and TRBJ2-3 gives the whole variable domain EAGVAQSPRYKIIEKRQSVAFWCNPISGHATLYWYQQILGQGPKLLIQFQNNGVVDDSQLPKDRFSAERLKGVDSTLKIQPAKLEDSAVYLCASSFQGGTDTQYFGPGTRLTVL.

This clone was recorded once. This chain links TRBV7-2 with TRBJ1-5; 7 bases agree with TRBD1. J lost 3 bases, V lost 2 bases, and 4 bases had no gene match. Germline CDR1 is SGHTA and CDR2 is FQGNSA. The CDR3 runs to 15 residues. The CDR3 spells CASSLRQGDNQPQHF. As DNA, the CDR3 is TGTGCCAGCAGCTTACGGCAGGGGGACAATCAGCCCCAGCATTTT.

On this clone: Additional DNA sequences in this sample encode the identical CDR3. The genes are TRBV27 and TRBJ2-2; 8 bases align to TRBD1. The germline CDR1 and CDR2 sequences are MNHEY and SMNVEV (reference sequence). This CDR3 comprises 15 residues. Trimming at V came to 5 bases and at J to 2 bases, leaving 4 bases not matched to a gene. Here the CDR3 DNA reads TGTGCCAGCAGTCCCGGGACAGGAAACACCGGGGAGCTGTTTTTT. Encoded protein: CASSPGTGNTGELFF.

The rearrangement links TRBV5-8 to TRBJ1-5; D gene ambiguous. There are 16 residues in the CDR3. Trimming removed 6 bases at V and 0 bases at J, with 16 bases between. CDR1 and CDR2 from the germline V gene are SGHTS and YDEGEE. The CDR3 loop reads CASTLGWGGSNQPQHF. The CDR3 DNA reads TGTGCCAGCACCCTTGGTTGGGGAGGTAGCAATCAGCCCCAGCATTTT. Full variable domain (missing parts from reference TRBV5-8 and TRBJ1-5): EAGVTQSPTHLIKTRGQQATLRCSPISGHTSVYWYQQALGLGLQFLLWYDEGEERNRGNFPPRFSGRQFPNYSSELNVNALELEDSALYLCASTLGWGGSNQPQHFGDGTRLSIL.

The V call is TRBV11-2, the J call TRBJ2-5; 8 bases align to TRBD2. CDR3 length: 17 amino acids. Germline assignment: CDR1 SGHAT and CDR2 FQNNGV. V lost 3 bases, J lost 5 bases, and 14 bases stayed unmatched. CDR3 amino acids: CASSFNPGRGSRETQYF. CDR3 DNA sequence: TGTGCCAGCAGCTTCAACCCCGGGAGGGGGTCCAGGGAGACCCAGTACTTC.

The rearrangement uses TRBV11-3 and TRBJ2-5; TRBD1 agrees at 9 bases. Germline CDR1 SGHNT, CDR2 YENEEA. V lost 5 bases and J lost 5; bases outside the gene matches: 9. CDR3 length equals 15 residues. The CDR3 sequence: CASSPGTGNEETQYF. DNA of the CDR3: TGTGCCAGCAGCCCGGGGACAGGGAACGAGGAGACCCAGTACTTC.

This rearrangement joins TRBV30 to TRBJ2-3; 10 nucleotides align to TRBD1. Germline-derived CDR1 and CDR2 are GTSNPN and SVGIG (reference sequence). The length of the CDR3 is 16 residues. V lost 5 bases, J lost 3 bases, and 11 bases stayed unmatched. The chain's CDR3 is CAWLVRDRGSTDTQYF. The CDR3 DNA reads as TGTGCCTGGCTGGTCCGGGACAGGGGAAGTACAGATACGCAGTATTTT.

V usage is TRBV6-5 and J usage is TRBJ2-1; D possibly corresponds to TRBD2 (5 bases). The CDR3 consists of 14 residues. V was trimmed by 8 bases and J by 5 bases, leaving 16 bases between them. Per the germline V gene, CDR1 is MNHEY and CDR2 is SVGAGI. The CDR3 DNA reads as TGTGCCAGCGGAAAAGGCCTAGCCGACAATGAGCAGTTCTTC. Its protein product is CASGKGLADNEQFF.

This clone occurred once. The chain combines TRBV11-2 with TRBJ2-1, with D unclear. V lost 0 bases, J lost 6 bases, and 6 bases lay in between. The CDR3 loop spans 13 amino acids. Germline V CDR1 and CDR2: SGHAT, FQNNGV. CDR3 region: CASSLDIANEQFF. The CDR3, as DNA: TGTGCCAGCAGCTTAGATATAGCCAATGAGCAGTTCTTC.

This clone is a singleton in its sample. The CDR3 loop reads CASSDPGQGYNSPLHF. The CDR3 DNA is TGTGCCAGCAGTGACCCCGGACAGGGGTATAATTCACCCCTCCACTTT. The gene calls are TRBV25-1 and TRBJ1-6; 9 bases match TRBD1. Germline CDR1 is MGHDK and CDR2 is SYGVNS. The length of the CDR3 is 16 residues. The ends lost 3 bases at V and 4 bases at J; junction bases unmatched: 4.